These 12 T cell receptor beta chains originate from one sample sequenced in a study of T cells in Graves' hyperthyroidism and ophthalmopathy. What was amplified from RNA transcripts were TCR beta CDR3 regions. Primed by the HTBI set, a first-round RT-PCR was run on the TCR CDR3. TCRdb reanalysed the multiplex PCR reads using MiXCR and keeps one entry per CDR3 protein. This table holds roughly 170,000 distinct CDR3 sequences, 9.4% found once. Sequencing used blood. The receptor set was obtained from a woman under 30 with Graves' hyperthyroidism that later progressed to Graves' ophthalmopathy.

CDR3 sequence (DNA): TGCGCCAGCAGCCCCAGTGCCACCTCTGGGGCCAACGTCCTGACTTTC. It codes for CASSPSATSGANVLTF. V gene TRBV4-1 combines with J gene TRBJ2-6; D unclear. This CDR3 comprises 16 residues. The ends were cut back, 4 bases at V and 0 bases at J, with 10 bases in the middle. Germline V gene data show CDR1 as MGHRA and CDR2 as YSYEKL.

This clonotype was detected a few times. A read error may produce the germline difference seen at one junction end. This sequence joins TRBV19 and TRBJ2-6; D call uncertain. The CDR3 runs 15 residues. Germline V lookup: CDR1 LNHDA, CDR2 SQIVND (reference sequence). Here the CDR3 reads CASIIPVSGANVLTF. CDR3 bases: TGTGCCAGTATTATACCCGTCTCTGGGGCCAACGTCCTGACTTTC.

This clonotype was counted between two and nine times. V is TRBV4-1 and J is TRBJ1-1, with TRBD1 matching over 9 bases. The CDR3 totals 15 residues. Germline V lookup: CDR1 MGHRA, CDR2 YSYEKL. The ends lost 4 bases at V and 8 bases at J; junction bases unmatched: 11. CDR3 coding DNA: TGCGCCAGCAGCCGAAACAGACAGGGGGGTACGGAAGCTTTCTTT. Protein: CASSRNRQGGTEAFF.

The table lists this clonotype with many counts. The chain uses TRBV7-9 and TRBJ1-1, with D unclear. V lost 1 base, J lost 6 bases, and 6 bases lay in between. The CDR3 is made up of 12 amino acids. Looked up from germline, CDR1 is SEHNR and CDR2 is FQNEAQ (reference sequence). Here the CDR3 reads CASSLGESEAFF. The CDR3 coding sequence is TGTGCCAGCAGCTTAGGGGAATCTGAAGCTTTCTTT.

This clonotype was seen ten or more times. The chain is built from TRBV6-1 and TRBJ1-2; no definite D call. Between the trimmed V and J ends, which lost 4 bases and 3 bases, there was a span of 12 bases. Germline loops: CDR1 MNHNS, CDR2 SASEGT. CDR3 length equals 14 residues. Here the CDR3 reads CASSASRVDYGYTF. In nucleotides, the CDR3 is TGTGCCAGCAGTGCTTCCAGAGTCGACTATGGCTACACCTTC.

The sample holds a few counts of this clonotype. CDR3 sequence (DNA): TGTGCCAGCACCGATCCGGGGGAAGTGGAATCACCCCTCCACTTT. This gives the protein CASTDPGEVESPLHF. The chain joins TRBV6-4 to TRBJ1-6, with TRBD1 as a possible D gene (5 bases). Germline V gene data show CDR1 as MRHNA and CDR2 as SNTAGT. V lost 7 bases to trimming and J lost 10 bases, with 20 bases between them. This CDR3 contains 15 residues.

This clonotype has ten or more counts. The rearrangement joins TRBV7-8 to TRBJ2-3; 8 bases agree with TRBD2. CDR3 length equals 15 residues. Germline CDR1 reads SGHVS; CDR2 reads FQNEAQ. V shed 5 bases, J shed 0 bases, and the junction held 4 bases outside the gene matches. CDR3 DNA: TGTGCCAGCAGCACTCTAGCGGGCAGCACAGATACGCAGTATTTT. Amino acid sequence: CASSTLAGSTDTQYF.

This clonotype was counted at least ten times. The chain employs TRBV19 and TRBJ1-5; D gene unclear. The CDR3 has 17 amino acids. Germline assignment: CDR1 LNHDA and CDR2 SQIVND (reference sequence). The ends were cut back, 3 bases at V and 4 bases at J, with 19 bases in the middle. The CDR3 region is CASSIGRMVKQNQPQHF. The CDR3 coding sequence is TGTGCCAGTAGTATCGGCCGGATGGTAAAACAAAATCAGCCCCAGCATTTT.

This clonotype was counted many times. This chain uses TRBV29-1 with TRBJ1-4; no clear D gene. Germline V gene sequence: CDR1 SQVTM, CDR2 ANQGSEA. This CDR3 contains 11 residues. Trimming took 5 bases from V and 8 from J, leaving 9 bases between them. The CDR3, as DNA: TGCAGCGTTTTGGTTGGGGAAAAACTGTTTTTT. Translated: CSVLVGEKLFF.

There are a few counts of this clonotype. This chain joins TRBV18 and TRBJ2-7; 8 bases map to TRBD2. After removal of 2 bases from V and 5 bases from J, the junction contained 11 bases not matched to a gene. The CDR3 extends over 16 amino acids. In germline, CDR1 is KGHSH, CDR2 LQKENI. CDR3 sequence (DNA): TGTGCCAGCTCACCAGGGGTTGCGGGAGGTCCCAACGAGCAGTACTTC. Translation gives CASSPGVAGGPNEQYF.

Many counts were recorded for this clonotype. V usage is TRBV6-1 and J usage is TRBJ2-7, with a possible D match to TRBD1 (6 bases). Trimming stripped 5 bases from V and 6 bases from J, with 14 bases between. Germline assignment: CDR1 MNHNS and CDR2 SASEGT. This CDR3 has 13 residues. CDR3 region: CASSPPGGLEQYF. CDR3 nucleotide sequence: TGTGCCAGCAGTCCCCCTGGGGGCCTCGAGCAGTACTTC.

This clonotype was recorded at least ten times. The chain combines TRBV18 with TRBJ2-7; 7 bases are a match to TRBD2. V lost 1 base and J lost 5; bases outside the gene matches: 11. The germline gives CDR1 KGHSH, CDR2 LQKENI. The CDR3 loop spans 16 amino acids. The CDR3 region has the DNA TGTGCCAGCTCACCACTTTCAACCCCAGGGAGGGACGAGCAGTACTTC. Translation: CASSPLSTPGRDEQYF.